Listed here is a single T cell receptor (beta chain). The sample originates from a study of blood T cell repertoires in COVID-19. The wider study: COVID-19 samples from acute and convalescent phases originated in the United States, Italy and Spain. Sources were T cells, B-cell-depleted T cells, or PBMCs; the material itself was cDNA or gDNA.

Authors' methods: Researchers report that nucleated cell counts were estimated from reference gene primer amplification. Libraries were prepared by immunoSEQ multiplex PCR; TCRdb keeps only in-frame clonotypes and omits some of them. V and J calls plus clone size are reproduced from that table; the DNA served to infer D and trimming. The sample shows 240,000 or so clones, around 90% of them seen only once. There are 15 residues in the CDR3. From germline, CDR1 is LGHNA and CDR2 YSLEER. The V and J ends lost 4 bases and 0 bases, in that order; junction bases with no gene match: 6. The rearrangement uses TRBV4-3 and TRBJ2-7; 7 bases are shared with TRBD1. Sequenced: peripheral blood. This receptor was identified in a woman aged 40-49 years who had recovered from COVID-19. CDR3: CASSPRTGPSYEQYF. The CDR3 nucleotides are TGCGCCAGCAGCCCGAGGACAGGCCCCTCCTACGAGCAGTACTTC.